The TCR beta chain under discussion was sequenced for a study of blood T cell repertoires in COVID-19. Study overall: Whether acute or convalescent, the COVID-19 samples came from the United States, Italy and Spain.

Study processing details: Amplification with reference gene primers provided the estimates of nucleated cell counts. Libraries were prepared by immunoSEQ multiplex PCR; TCRdb keeps only in-frame clonotypes and omits some of them. V, J and clone size derive from that table, while D and trimming were established from the DNA sequence. The sample contains about 260,000 clones, about 90% of which appear only once. The CDR3 is 15 amino acids. Germline V CDR1 and CDR2: LGHNT, FRNRAP. Trimming took 5 bases from V and 0 from J, leaving 13 bases between them. The cohort comprised adults aged roughly 18 to 95 years residing in approximately 22 US areas.

The chain links TRBV12-5 to TRBJ1-1; maybe TRBD1 (6 bases). This TCR was sampled from a man aged 45 to 65 who had been exposed to COVID-19. Sequences were obtained from PBMCs or T cells enriched from blood (not recorded which). The CDR3 loop reads CASGHDGQLNTEAFF. DNA of the CDR3: TGTGCTAGTGGTCACGATGGACAGCTGAACACTGAAGCTTTCTTT.